The following is a TCR beta chain sequence with its context. Antigen: not known. Normal lung tissue came from at least 2 cm beyond the tumor margin and showed no malignant cells. This sample is part of a study of T cells and copy number aberrations in small-cell lung cancer. Study-wide points: Findings need validation given the study's small sample size. All specimens were formalin-fixed paraffin-embedded tissue, prone to sequencing artifacts.

V shed 5 bases and J 4 bases; nucleotides not matched to a gene: 9. The CDR3 has 14 residues. CDR1 is GTSNPN, CDR2 SVGIG, per germline (reference sequence). Clones were sequenced by immunoSEQ multiplex PCR, and TCRdb holds only the in-frame ones, with some missing. The sample includes roughly 9,800 clones, approximately 79% seen only once; the top ten take roughly 34%. This chain links TRBV30 with TRBJ2-7; 9 bases match TRBD1. The sequenced sample consisted of normal tissue next to the tumor. The sequence came from a man aged 55 to 69 with small cell lung cancer. The CDR3 sequence is CAWDTGGGKYEQYF. The CDR3 bases are TGTGCCTGGGATACAGGGGGCGGGAAGTACGAGCAGTACTTC.